The present entry profiles one T cell receptor beta chain with its context. Its specificity is not known. This sample is drawn from a study of T cell repertoires in cytomegalovirus infection. Study summary: CMV epitopes in the study were HLA-C-restricted (recently identified) and HLA-B-restricted (well studied). A matching HLA type, together with CMV infection, was signaled by public TCR beta signatures. The study's findings and limits: CMV-specific TCR beta clonotypes restricted by HLA-C were the ones dominating the ex vivo response. Pooled public TCR beta family frequency picked out CMV carriers with the relevant HLA.

TCRdb called the reads again in MiXCR, with one record for every CDR3 protein. There are 900,000 to 950,000 distinct CDR3 sequences in the sample; more than 25% occur only once, and more than 13% lies in the top ten. The material was cultured CD8+ T cells from PBMCs, obtained from culture after CMV antigen stimulation. The TCR comes from a human donor in good health (CMV status not recorded). Some clones in this sample may be carry-over from other donors' samples.

The DNA for the CDR3 is TGTGCCAGCAGCTTATGCACCCCCGGGCTGGGATATGGCTACACCTTC. Protein sequence: CASSLCTPGLGYGYTF. This chain links TRBV7-8 with TRBJ1-2; D gene uncertain. CDR3 size: 16 residues. CDR1 is SGHVS, CDR2 FQNEAQ, per germline. V was shortened by 2 bases and J by 5 bases, with 18 bases between the two germline ends.